These T cell receptor beta chains were read from a single sample in a study of regulatory T cells in long-lasting Graves disease. TCRdb re-analysed the multiplex PCR reads in MiXCR, keeping a single row per CDR3 protein. The sample holds 400,000 to 650,000 distinct CDR3 sequences, roughly a sixth seen once. The sample was also linked to a second study, of T cells in Graves' hyperthyroidism and ophthalmopathy.

The specimen comprised peripheral blood mononuclear cells (PBMCs), sampled at new diagnosis, from a patient treated with antithyroid drugs. The receptors stem from a woman aged 35-65 years with Graves disease. Each CDR3 is given with its conserved first and last residue. The D gene is left open where the match is weak. Not every row has a clone size; where given, it reads once, few, many or a size class.

>TRBV20-1|many|TRBJ2-1|-|11
TGCAGTGCTAGAGTGCTGACTAGACAGTTCTTC
CSARVLTRQFF
>TRBV19|-|TRBJ1-5|-|16
TGTGCCAGTAGTATAGAGGAGGGGTTCGACAATCAGCCCCAGCATTTT
CASSIEEGFDNQPQHF
>TRBV7-2|many|TRBJ2-1|-|16
TGTGCCAGCAGCGCAGCCTATTTCAGCTCCTACAATGAGCAGTTCTTC
CASSAAYFSSYNEQFF
>TRBV6-1|many|TRBJ2-7|-|13
TGTGCCAGCGGGGGGACAGTTGGCTACGAGCAGTACTTC
CASGGTVGYEQYF
>TRBV29-1|-|TRBJ2-7|-|12
TGCAGCGGCCGGGACGGAGCCTCCGAGCAGTACTTC
CSGRDGASEQYF
>TRBV3-1|many|TRBJ2-5|TRBD2|20
TGTGCCAGCAGCCAGTCTCCGGGACTAGCGGGGGCGATCTCCCAAGAGACCCAGTACTTC
CASSQSPGLAGAISQETQYF
>TRBV12-3/TRBV12-4|many|TRBJ2-7|-|12
TGTGCCAGCAGTTTTAGCTTAGGCGAGCAGTACTTC
CASSFSLGEQYF
>TRBV6-2/TRBV6-3|-|TRBJ2-7|-|14
TGTGCCAGCAGTTACTCATCCCCGGGCTACGAGCAGTACTTC
CASSYSSPGYEQYF
>TRBV7-9|-|TRBJ2-2|-|15
TGTGCCAGCAGCTTAGCGGATGACAGGTTAAGGAAGCTGTTTTTT
CASSLADDRLRKLFF
>TRBV12-3/TRBV12-4|few|TRBJ2-7|-|12
TGTGCCAGCACCGACCCGGGTCGGGAGCAGTACTTC
CASTDPGREQYF
>TRBV6-2/TRBV6-3|many|TRBJ2-5|TRBD2|12
TGTGCCAGCACCCCCGGGGGGGAGACCCAGTACTTC
CASTPGGETQYF
>TRBV30|-|TRBJ1-5|TRBD1|13
TGTGCCTGGGGGGGGACAGGCCGGATGCCCCAGCATTTT
CAWGGTGRMPQHF
>TRBV20-1|-|TRBJ2-7|TRBD1|12
TGCAGTGCACGGACAGGGAACAACGAGCAGTACTTC
CSARTGNNEQYF
>TRBV28|many|TRBJ1-5|-|14
TGTGCCAGCAGTTTACCTGGGACTGTTCAGCCCCAGCATTTT
CASSLPGTVQPQHF
>TRBV4-2|-|TRBJ2-7|-|16
TGTGCCAGCAGCCAAGCTTTCGGTCAGGGAGGCGACGAGCAGTACTTC
CASSQAFGQGGDEQYF
>TRBV15|-|TRBJ1-4|TRBD1|15
TGTGCCACCAGCAGAGAGGAGGGGGCGCGTGAAAAACTGTTTTTT
CATSREEGAREKLFF
>TRBV15|-|TRBJ2-1|TRBD2|16
TGTGCCACCAGCAGAGATCGAACTAGCGGGCGCAATGAGCAGTTCTTC
CATSRDRTSGRNEQFF
>TRBV3-1|many|TRBJ1-2|-|14
TGTGCCAGCAGCCTCCTTGAAACTAACTATGGCTACACCTTC
CASSLLETNYGYTF
>TRBV13|many|TRBJ2-7|TRBD2|15
TGTGCCAGCAGCTTAATGGCGGGGGACTCCTACGAGCAGTACTTC
CASSLMAGDSYEQYF
>TRBV2|many|TRBJ2-1|-|15
TGTGCCAGCGGTCGGACTTTTTTCTCCTACAATGAGCAGTTCTTC
CASGRTFFSYNEQFF
>TRBV7-2|-|TRBJ1-6|TRBD1|15
TGTGCCAGCAGCTTCCCGGGACAGGGAGGTTCACCCCTCCACTTT
CASSFPGQGGSPLHF
>TRBV12-3/TRBV12-4|many|TRBJ1-5|-|15
TGTGCCAGCAGTTTAGCAGGGGCTGACAATCAGCCCCAGCATTTT
CASSLAGADNQPQHF
>TRBV4-1|-|TRBJ2-1|-|13
TGCGCCAGCAGCCAACGCCAGTACAATGAGCAGTTCTTC
CASSQRQYNEQFF
>TRBV12-3/TRBV12-4|many|TRBJ1-1|-|14
TGTGCCAGCTCCCCCCGGGCAGAGACCACTGAAGCTTTCTTT
CASSPRAETTEAFF
>TRBV12-3/TRBV12-4|many|TRBJ1-1|-|13
TGTGCCAGCAGTACTAGAGTGAACACTGAAGCTTTCTTT
CASSTRVNTEAFF
>TRBV7-9|many|TRBJ2-7|-|16
TGTGCCAGCAGCCCAAAAAGGGGGGGGCTCGGATACGAGCAGTACTTC
CASSPKRGGLGYEQYF
>TRBV20-1|few|TRBJ1-1|-|12
TGCAGTGCTTACTTGGGGAATGAGGGAGCTTTCTTT
CSAYLGNEGAFF
>TRBV3-1|many|TRBJ1-2|-|11
TGTGCCAGCAGCCCAGGTTTTGGCTACACCTTC
CASSPGFGYTF
>TRBV3-1|many|TRBJ2-3|TRBD1|14
TGTGCCAGCAGCCAGACAGGGAGACCAGATACGCAGTATTTT
CASSQTGRPDTQYF
>TRBV7-2|-|TRBJ1-3|-|16
TGTGCCAGCAGCTACCGGGGTCGGGGTTCTGGAAACACCATATATTTT
CASSYRGRGSGNTIYF